This TCR beta chain is drawn from a study of T cell changes during pregnancy in multiple sclerosis. Clones were sequenced by immunoSEQ multiplex PCR, and TCRdb holds only the in-frame ones, with some missing. The data contain over 30,000 clones, 91% of them singletons. The CDR3 runs to 12 residues. Trimming removed 4 bases from V and 7 bases from J, with 11 bases in between. Germline values: CDR1 SEHNR, CDR2 FQNEAQ (reference sequence). The sequences come from CD8+ T cells from peripheral blood mononuclear cells, collected in the second trimester of pregnancy. The TCR comes from a female donor in good health, enrolled as a control in a pregnancy study. The genes are TRBV7-9 and TRBJ2-7; maybe TRBD2 (5 bases). CDR3 protein: CASSYGSGEQYF. For the CDR3, the DNA is TGTGCCAGCAGCTATGGTTCGGGGGAGCAGTACTTC.